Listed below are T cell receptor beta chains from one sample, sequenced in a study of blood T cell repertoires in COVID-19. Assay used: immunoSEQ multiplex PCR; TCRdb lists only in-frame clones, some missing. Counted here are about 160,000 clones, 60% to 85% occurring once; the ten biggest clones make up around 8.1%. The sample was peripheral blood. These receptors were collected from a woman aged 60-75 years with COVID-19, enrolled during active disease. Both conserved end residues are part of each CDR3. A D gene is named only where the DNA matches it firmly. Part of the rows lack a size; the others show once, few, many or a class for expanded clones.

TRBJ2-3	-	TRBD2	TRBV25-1	CASSDGLAGGDTQYF	TGTGCCAGCAGTGACGGTCTAGCGGGAGGGGATACGCAGTATTTT
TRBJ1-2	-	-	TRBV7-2	CASSDTGTTSVGYTF	TGTGCCAGCAGCGACACAGGGACCACCTCGGTTGGCTACACCTTC
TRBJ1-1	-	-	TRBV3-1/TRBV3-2	CASSQGPNREGTEAFF	TGTGCCAGCAGCCAAGGGCCCAACAGGGAAGGCACTGAAGCTTTCTTT
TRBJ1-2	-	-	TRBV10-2	CASSWGEEDYGYTF	TGCGCCAGCAGCTGGGGGGAAGAGGACTATGGCTACACCTTC
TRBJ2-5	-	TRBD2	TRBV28	CASSLGTSGGGQETQYF	TGTGCCAGCAGTTTAGGGACTAGCGGGGGGGGACAAGAGACCCAGTACTTC
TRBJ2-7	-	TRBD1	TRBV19	CASMRGQGHEQYF	TGTGCCAGTATGAGAGGACAGGGGCACGAGCAGTACTTC
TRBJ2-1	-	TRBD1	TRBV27	CASSPGTGAYNEQFF	TGTGCCAGCAGTCCCGGGACAGGGGCGTACAATGAGCAGTTCTTC
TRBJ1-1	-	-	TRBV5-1	CASRGVRNTEAFF	TGCGCCAGCAGAGGGGTAAGGAACACTGAAGCTTTCTTT
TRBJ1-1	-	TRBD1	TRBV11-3	CASSSRTGENTEAFF	TGTGCCAGCAGCTCCCGGACAGGGGAGAACACTGAAGCTTTCTTT
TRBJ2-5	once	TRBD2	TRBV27	CASSPPRGRGVETQYF	TGTGCCAGCAGTCCCCCCCGAGGGAGGGGCGTAGAGACCCAGTACTTC
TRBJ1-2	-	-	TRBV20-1	CGTRSYGYTF	TGCGGGACTAGGAGCTATGGCTACACCTTC
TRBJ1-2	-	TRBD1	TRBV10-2	CATQDRVGYGYTF	TGCGCCACCCAGGACAGGGTAGGGTATGGCTACACCTTC
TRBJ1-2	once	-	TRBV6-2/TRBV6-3	CASSSGITTGYGYTF	TGTGCCAGCAGTTCCGGGATTACCACGGGCTATGGCTACACCTTC
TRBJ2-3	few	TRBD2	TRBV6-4	CASSDTSGGADTQYF	TGTGCCAGCAGTGACACTAGCGGGGGGGCAGATACGCAGTATTTT
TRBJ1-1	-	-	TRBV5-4	CASSSGGGLINTEAFF	TGTGCCAGCAGCTCGGGAGGGGGATTGATTAACACTGAAGCTTTCTTT
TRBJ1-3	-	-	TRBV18	CASSPGDTIYF	TGTGCCAGCTCCCCGGGGGACACCATATATTTT
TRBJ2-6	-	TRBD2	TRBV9	CASSVGPLGLAGTGANVLTF	TGTGCCAGCAGCGTAGGGCCCCTGGGACTAGCGGGAACTGGGGCCAACGTCCTGACTTTC
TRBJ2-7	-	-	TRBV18	CASSPGSSYEQYF	TGTGCCAGCTCCCCAGGGAGCTCCTACGAGCAGTACTTC
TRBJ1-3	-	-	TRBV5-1	CASSADNARTGNTIYF	TGCGCCAGCAGCGCTGACAACGCCCGTACTGGAAACACCATATATTTT
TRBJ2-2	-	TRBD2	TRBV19	CASSIGLGAGELFF	TGTGCCAGTAGTATTGGACTAGGGGCCGGGGAGCTGTTTTTT
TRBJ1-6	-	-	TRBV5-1	CASSPRTENNSPLHF	TGCGCCAGCAGCCCCCGGACAGAGAATAATTCACCCCTCCACTTT
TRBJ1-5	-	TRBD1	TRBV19	CASTGTGKTSRSNQPQHF	TGTGCCAGTACTGGGACAGGGAAGACTTCTAGGAGCAATCAGCCCCAGCATTTT
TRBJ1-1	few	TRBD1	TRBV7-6	CASSGDRGYPREAFF	TGTGCCAGCAGCGGGGACAGGGGGTATCCTAGGGAAGCTTTCTTT
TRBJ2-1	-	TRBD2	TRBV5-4	CASSLPGTSGNNEQFF	TGTGCCAGCAGCTTACCCGGGACTAGCGGAAACAATGAGCAGTTCTTC
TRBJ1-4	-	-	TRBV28	CASSRPGDLNEKLFF	TGTGCCAGCAGCCGCCCGGGGGATTTGAACGAAAAACTGTTTTTT
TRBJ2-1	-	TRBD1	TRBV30	CAWSGTGGFGNEQFF	TGTGCCTGGAGTGGGACAGGGGGCTTCGGCAATGAGCAGTTCTTC
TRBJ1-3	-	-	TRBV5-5	CASSPNGGQGNTIYF	TGTGCCAGCAGCCCCAACGGGGGGCAGGGAAACACCATATATTTT
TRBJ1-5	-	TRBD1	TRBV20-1	CSASTDREGDQPQHF	TGCAGTGCTAGTACCGACAGGGAAGGTGATCAGCCCCAGCATTTT
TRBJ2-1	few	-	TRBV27	CASSFRRGNNEQFF	TGTGCCAGCAGTTTTCGACGGGGAAACAATGAGCAGTTCTTC
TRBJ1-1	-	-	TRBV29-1	CSARLTGNTEAFF	TGCAGCGCCCGACTCACAGGGAACACTGAAGCTTTCTTT
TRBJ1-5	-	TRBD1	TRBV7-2	CASSLGRTGYQPQHF	TGTGCCAGCAGCTTAGGGAGGACAGGGTATCAGCCCCAGCATTTT
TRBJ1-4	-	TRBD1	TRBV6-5	CASSYSTGGYEKLFF	TGTGCCAGCAGTTACTCGACAGGGGGCTATGAAAAACTGTTTTTT
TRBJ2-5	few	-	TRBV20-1	CSATTETAQYF	TGCAGTGCTACTACAGAGACAGCCCAGTACTTC
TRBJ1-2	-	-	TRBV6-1	CASSEAGRANGYTF	TGTGCCAGCAGTGAAGCGGGCAGGGCGAATGGCTACACCTTC
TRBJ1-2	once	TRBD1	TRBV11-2	CASSFDRAYGYTF	TGTGCCAGCAGCTTCGACAGGGCCTATGGCTACACCTTC
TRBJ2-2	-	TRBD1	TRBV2	CASSGVRGRTGELFF	TGTGCCAGCAGTGGGGTGAGGGGGCGCACCGGGGAGCTGTTTTTT
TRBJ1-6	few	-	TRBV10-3	CAISESEGGNSPLHF	TGTGCCATCAGTGAGTCTGAGGGAGGTAATTCACCCCTCCACTTT
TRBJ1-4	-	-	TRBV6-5	CASQGGGKLFF	TGTGCCTCCCAAGGGGGGGGAAAACTGTTTTTT
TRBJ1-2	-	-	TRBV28	CASSFPPTGWKANYGYTF	TGTGCCAGCAGTTTTCCCCCGACAGGTTGGAAAGCTAACTATGGCTACACCTTC
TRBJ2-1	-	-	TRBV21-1	CASFPGTGDYNEQFF	TGTGCCAGCTTTCCCGGGACAGGGGACTACAATGAGCAGTTCTTC
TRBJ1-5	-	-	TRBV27	CASSLIPTENNQPQHF	TGTGCCAGCAGTTTAATCCCGACAGAAAACAATCAGCCCCAGCATTTT